Detailed here is one T cell receptor beta chain. V was cut by 5 bases and J by 8 bases, with 15 bases left in between. This CDR3 is built from 13 residues. This record comes from a study of CD8 T cells in ankylosing spondylitis. TCRdb ran MiXCR on the 5' RACE reads and lists one entry per CDR3 protein. The sample shows 300,000 to 400,000 distinct CDR3 sequences, roughly 14% of them seen only once. The source is a male donor with ankylosing spondylitis or in good health (not recorded which). This rearrangement joins TRBV12-3 or TRBV12-4 to TRBJ1-2; TRBD1 is a possible D gene (5 bases). The sample comprised blood, either unsorted or a sorted T cell fraction (not recorded which). The CDR3 region is CASSGRGVGGYTF. The DNA of the CDR3 is TGTGCCAGCAGTGGGCGAGGGGTGGGCGGCTACACCTTC.